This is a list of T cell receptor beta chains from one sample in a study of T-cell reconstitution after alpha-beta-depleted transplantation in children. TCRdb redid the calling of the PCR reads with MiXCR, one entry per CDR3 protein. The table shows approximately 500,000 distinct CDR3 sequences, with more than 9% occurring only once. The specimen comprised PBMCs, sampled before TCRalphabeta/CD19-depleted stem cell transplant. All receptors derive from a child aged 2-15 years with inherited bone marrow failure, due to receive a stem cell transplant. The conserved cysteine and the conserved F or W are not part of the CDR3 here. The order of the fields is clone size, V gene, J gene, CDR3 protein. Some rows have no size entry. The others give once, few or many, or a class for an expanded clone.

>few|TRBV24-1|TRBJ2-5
ATSDMGQGWEETQY
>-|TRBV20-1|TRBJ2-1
SATDRTNEQF
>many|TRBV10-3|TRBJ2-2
ATGTSGTNTGELF
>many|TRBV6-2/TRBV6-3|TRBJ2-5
ASSYSRKGDSY
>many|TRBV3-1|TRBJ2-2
ASRRLAGGGRTGELF
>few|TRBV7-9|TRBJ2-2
ASSSARGLNTGELF
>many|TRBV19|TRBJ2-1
ASSRGDFTWI
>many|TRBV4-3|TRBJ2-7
ASSRESLPTSGISYEQY
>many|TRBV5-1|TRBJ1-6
ASSLFGQGNSPLH
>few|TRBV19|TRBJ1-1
ASSTTENTEAF
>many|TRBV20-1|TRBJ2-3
SSQKFPTSGRSSDTQY
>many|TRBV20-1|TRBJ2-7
SARTSGSAEQY
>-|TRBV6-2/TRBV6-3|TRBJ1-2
ASRSDRGDYGYT
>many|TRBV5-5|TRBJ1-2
ASSLVSGEGGYT
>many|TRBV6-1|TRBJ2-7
ASSEGGNPAYEQY
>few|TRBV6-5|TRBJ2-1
ASSYSLGDSPINEQF
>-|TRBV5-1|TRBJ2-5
ASSSDRDLQETQY
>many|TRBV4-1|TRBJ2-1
ASSQAGPGLARILAYNEQF
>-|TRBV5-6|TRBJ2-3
ASSFDLTSGITDTQY
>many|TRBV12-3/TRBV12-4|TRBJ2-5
ASSPLTSRETQY
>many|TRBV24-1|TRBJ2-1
ATSDPKTSRGDEQF
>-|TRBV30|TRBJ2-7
AWNSDTHEQY
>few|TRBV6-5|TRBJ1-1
ASSYLWGETEAF
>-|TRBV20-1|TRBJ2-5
SARRADSSGETQY
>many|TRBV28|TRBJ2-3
ASSLTRGGRLTDTQY